This T cell receptor beta chain was recorded in a study of cytotoxic CD8 clonotypes in ibrutinib-treated CLL. As for the study in general: Of a cohort that held some twelve relapsed/refractory and around 16 treatment-naive patients, 17 to 18 were IGHV unmutated.

Profiled with immunoSEQ multiplex PCR; TCRdb holds only in-frame clones, not every one. Among about 200,000 clones listed, 70% were seen once. About 2.2 micrograms of genomic DNA came from cryopreserved PBMCs for TCR beta libraries. Between the trimmed V and J ends, which lost 0 bases and 3 bases, there was a span of 14 bases. This CDR3 has 16 amino acids. Germline V gene data show CDR1 as MNHEY and CDR2 as SVGAGI. Findings of the study overall: There were few public clonotypes, and on treatment they contracted or stayed stable.

Regarding this clone: Its antigen is not known.

The sequencing here drew on PBMCs, taken after 12 months of ibrutinib treatment. The TCR originated in a human donor with chronic lymphocytic leukemia. This chain connects TRBV6-5 to TRBJ1-2; D gene ambiguous. CDR3: CASSYSRAGGYYGYTF. CDR3 sequence (DNA): TGTGCCAGCAGTTACTCACGGGCAGGAGGCTACTATGGCTACACCTTC.